This T cell receptor (beta chain) was identified in a study of CD8 T cells in ankylosing spondylitis. Findings and limits, study-wide: Reportedly, significant enrichment of disease-linked clones occurred in matched ankylosing spondylitis synovial fluid. Ankylosing spondylitis blood appeared to be characterized by a TCR beta motif of 7 to 9 highly homologous variants.

CDR3 length: 16 residues. Germline values: CDR1 SGHTA, CDR2 FQGNSA. V gave up 6 bases and J gave up 6 bases, with 21 bases separating them. This clonotype turned up a few times. Its target is not known. MiXCR was run by TCRdb on the 5' RACE reads, yielding one entry per CDR3 protein. The data hold about 540,000 distinct CDR3 sequences, with roughly 12% observed a single time. Input material: blood, either unsorted or a sorted T cell fraction (not recorded which). The TCR comes from a male donor with ankylosing spondylitis. The chain carries TRBV7-2 and TRBJ2-1, with TRBD2 as a possible D gene (6 bases). The CDR3 protein is CASRPVHGSLANEQFF. CDR3 in DNA: TGTGCCAGCAGACCAGTCCACGGGAGCCTGGCCAATGAGCAGTTCTTC.